This TCR beta chain was recorded in a study of tissue T cells after allogeneic stem cell transplantation. The table came from immunoSEQ multiplex PCR; TCRdb's copy has only in-frame clones and leaves some out. This table has some 2,900 clones, around 60% appearing once. General study points: Only a limited share of tissue TCRs appeared in blood or spleen. Motif-based clustering found tissue-specific repertoire signatures shared across patients, though few clones were shared.

The V end was cut by 3 bases, the J end by 4 bases, with 7 bases between. The CDR3 spans 13 residues. Germline V gives CDR1 KGHPV, CDR2 FQNQEV (reference sequence). Time point specified: mouse harvest day 7 after allogeneic transplant. The graft held 10^6 splenic CD5+ T cells and 10^7 T-cell-depleted bone marrow cells. Only a few counts were recorded for this clone. What it recognizes is unknown. Gene names are the mouse ones. Read coverage stops 1 residue before the CDR3 terminus; the germline J gene supplies the remainder. The sequenced material came from gut tissue. The chain uses TRBV26 and TRBJ1-5; D is unclear. This TCR was recovered from a female BALB/c mouse given C57BL/6 T cells with graft-versus-host disease after an allogeneic hematopoietic cell transplant. Partial CDR3 DNA: TGTGCCAGCAGTCTAACAGTGAACCAGGCTCCGCTT. It encodes CASSLTVNQAPL. The whole CDR3 region reads CASSLTVNQAPLF. The variable domain in full, completed from reference TRBV26 and TRBJ1-5, reads NSKVIQTPRYLVKGQGQKAKMRCIPEKGHPVVFWYQQNKNNEFKFLINFQNQEVLQQIDMTEKRFSAECPSNSPCSLEIQSSEAGDSALYLCASSLTVNQAPLFGEGTRLSVL.